Following are 24 T cell receptor beta chains from one sample sequenced in a study of T-cell memory formation after mild COVID-19. TCRdb fed the 5' RACE reads into MiXCR, producing one record per CDR3 protein. The table has roughly 200,000 distinct CDR3 sequences, 9.5% to 10% seen once. The specimen sequenced was PBMCs or a T cell subset sorted from them (not recorded which). Source of these receptors: a young man who had mild COVID-19 (a few samples of this study predate the infection). Cell type and time point are not known.

This clonotype was recorded a few times. V and J are TRBV7-2 and TRBJ2-1; D might be TRBD1 (5 bases). Germline CDR1 is SGHTA and CDR2 is FQGNSA. This CDR3 is built from 13 residues. Deletions cut 4 bases from V and 5 bases from J, with 9 bases between. Here the CDR3 reads CASSSGHNNEQFF. DNA of the CDR3: TGTGCCAGCAGCTCAGGACACAACAATGAGCAGTTCTTC.

In its sample, this clonotype was seen a few times. V usage is TRBV6-1 and J usage is TRBJ2-7; weak D call: TRBD1 (6 bases). Germline V gives CDR1 MNHNS, CDR2 SASEGT. The germline V and J ends were trimmed by 0 bases and 4 bases, with 10 bases remaining between them. This CDR3 is built from 14 residues. This chain's CDR3 is CASSEAWTAYEQYF. CDR3 DNA sequence: TGTGCCAGCAGTGAAGCGTGGACAGCTTACGAGCAGTACTTC.

The chain uses TRBV5-1 and TRBJ2-5; D unresolved. This CDR3 has 14 residues. CDR1 is SGHRS, CDR2 YFSETQ, per germline. Trimming pared 5 bases from V and 2 bases from J, leaving 13 bases between. CDR3 bases: TGCGCCAGCAGTCAATCAGGAATACAAGAGACCCAGTACTTC. It is translated as CASSQSGIQETQYF.

This sequence joins TRBV2 and TRBJ1-2; no reliable D call. V was clipped by 4 bases and J by 5 bases, with 8 bases between them. From germline, CDR1 is SNHLY and CDR2 FYNNEI. The CDR3 has 12 residues. The CDR3 DNA follows: TGTGCCAGCAGTGTTGCGTCGTATGGCTACACCTTC. It translates to CASSVASYGYTF.

The chain carries TRBV5-1 and TRBJ2-5, with a possible D match to TRBD1 (6 bases). Germline loops: CDR1 SGHRS, CDR2 YFSETQ. V gave up 4 bases and J gave up 1 base, with 11 bases separating them. This CDR3 has 14 residues. CDR3 coding DNA: TGCGCCAGCAGCCCCCCCAGGGGCCAAGAGACCCAGTACTTC. As protein: CASSPPRGQETQYF.

This clonotype has a handful of counts. The chain links TRBV7-2 to TRBJ2-6; D call uncertain. This CDR3 has 16 residues. V was trimmed by 1 base and J by 3 bases, leaving 10 bases between them. Germline assignment: CDR1 SGHTA and CDR2 FQGNSA. Here the CDR3 reads CASSLVAGVGANVLTF. In DNA form, the CDR3 reads TGTGCCAGCAGCTTAGTTGCTGGGGTTGGGGCCAACGTCCTGACTTTC.

CDR3 sequence reads: CASSRALSGGQETQYF. In nucleotides, the CDR3 is TGTGCCAGCAGCCGAGCACTTAGCGGGGGGCAAGAGACCCAGTACTTC. This chain joins TRBV11-2 and TRBJ2-5; 10 nucleotides agree with TRBD2. This CDR3 is 16 amino acids long. Germline V gene data show CDR1 as SGHAT and CDR2 as FQNNGV. V lost 5 bases to trimming and J lost 2 bases; unmatched junction nucleotides: 8.

V usage is TRBV18 and J usage is TRBJ2-3; D ambiguous. The CDR3 is made up of 13 amino acids. Trimming cost V 2 bases and J 3 bases, with 6 bases left between them. Germline V CDR1 and CDR2: KGHSH, LQKENI. CDR3 residues: CASSPTTTDTQYF. CDR3 DNA sequence: TGTGCCAGCTCACCAACAACTACAGATACGCAGTATTTT.

This clonotype was counted ten times or more. The chain carries TRBV4-2 and TRBJ2-7; tentatively, D is TRBD1 (5 bases). With 9 bases removed from V and 0 bases from J, the gap between germline ends came to 15 bases. This CDR3 is 14 amino acids long. Germline V gives CDR1 LGHNA, CDR2 YNFKEQ. CDR3 DNA: TGTGCCAGTTCCCAGGGCCTTAGCTCCTACGAGCAGTACGTC. Protein product: CASSQGLSSYEQYV.

This clonotype was seen many times. The genes are TRBV7-8 and TRBJ2-2, with D uncertain. Germline V gene lookup returns CDR1 SGHVS and CDR2 FQNEAQ. This CDR3 has 14 amino acids. Deletions cut 3 bases from V and 4 bases from J, with 9 bases between. The CDR3 DNA reads as TGTGCCAGCAGCTTGTTAACTGTCACCGGGGAGCTGTTTTTT. Translation gives CASSLLTVTGELFF.

The chain has TRBV6-6 and TRBJ1-5; TRBD1 is a possible D gene (5 bases). Between the trimmed V and J ends, which lost 6 bases and 0 bases, there was a span of 9 bases. Germline values: CDR1 MNHNY, CDR2 SVGAGI (reference sequence). CDR3 size: 14 residues. The DNA of the CDR3 is TGTGCCAGCAGAGGACACCTTAGCAATCAGCCCCAGCATTTT. Its translation: CASRGHLSNQPQHF.

This clonotype showed up just a few times. This chain links TRBV6-2 or TRBV6-3 with TRBJ1-2, with a weak D call TRBD1 (5 bases). The CDR3 spans 14 residues. Germline CDR1 MNHEY, CDR2 SVGEGT. Trimming stripped 2 bases from V and 4 bases from J, with 11 bases between. The CDR3 DNA sequence: TGTGCCAGCAGTTACCCGTACAGGAGCTATGGCTACACCTTC. Translating it yields CASSYPYRSYGYTF.

This chain links TRBV5-1 with TRBJ2-1, with D perhaps matching TRBD1 (6 bases). V lost 5 bases to trimming and J lost 6 bases, with 15 bases between them. This CDR3 is 14 amino acids long. The V gene's germline CDR1 is SGHRS and CDR2 YFSETQ. CDR3 nucleotide sequence: TGCGCCAGCAGGCCCAGGGGCGACGTCAATGAGCAGTTCTTC. Translated, it gives CASRPRGDVNEQFF.

This clonotype showed up just once. The genes are TRBV5-1 and TRBJ1-6, with D hard to call. This CDR3 comprises 13 residues. Looked up from germline, CDR1 is SGHRS and CDR2 is YFSETQ. Trimming removed 0 bases from V and 9 bases from J, with 7 bases in between. CDR3 region: CASSLVAGSPLHF. In DNA form, the CDR3 reads TGCGCCAGCAGCTTGGTGGCGGGTTCACCCCTCCACTTT.

The CDR3 reads CSASLPWGSDTQYF. DNA of the CDR3: TGCAGTGCTAGCCTCCCCTGGGGATCAGATACGCAGTATTTT. This sequence joins TRBV20-1 and TRBJ2-3; D is unresolved. CDR3 length: 14 amino acids. The germline V gene has CDR1 DFQATT and CDR2 SNEGSKA (reference sequence). The V end lost 3 bases, the J end lost 4 bases, and 14 bases lay between the germline ends.

The rearrangement joins TRBV7-2 to TRBJ2-3; D gene uncertain. The CDR3 runs to 16 residues. CDR1 SGHTA and CDR2 FQGNSA come from the germline V gene. V shed 1 base and J shed 6 bases, with 17 bases lying between them. In nucleotides, the CDR3 is TGTGCCAGCAGCTTAGAGGCGGCCCCTTCGATGGATACGCAGTATTTT. The encoded protein is CASSLEAAPSMDTQYF.

The table lists this clonotype with many counts. The chain uses TRBV9 and TRBJ2-3, with 9 bases matching TRBD1. The trim removed 2 bases at V and 5 bases at J, leaving 12 bases unmatched. Germline-derived CDR1 and CDR2 are SGDLS and YYNGEE. CDR3 length: 17 amino acids. For the CDR3, the DNA is TGTGCCAGCAGCGTCGCTCCGGGACAGGGATTTGGAGATACGCAGTATTTT. Its protein product is CASSVAPGQGFGDTQYF.

This chain uses TRBV27 with TRBJ2-1, with 9 bases identical to TRBD2. Unmatched junction bases numbered 14, after V lost 6 bases and J lost 2 bases. CDR1 and CDR2 from the germline V gene are MNHEY and SMNVEV (reference sequence). The CDR3 is 18 amino acids. The CDR3 loop is CASRVLAGIPAAYNEQFF. As DNA, the CDR3 is TGTGCCAGCAGGGTCCTAGCGGGGATCCCAGCTGCCTACAATGAGCAGTTCTTC.

For this clonotype: A much more abundant neighbour one base away suggests this may be a read error. V usage is TRBV6-1 and J usage is TRBJ1-3; 9 nucleotides align to TRBD1. The germline gives CDR1 MNHNS, CDR2 SASEGT. The CDR3 is 15 residues long. V trimming: 6 bases; J trimming: 0 bases; junction bases outside the gene matches: 3. The CDR3 spells CASSRDRASGNTIYF. The DNA for the CDR3 is TGTGCCAGCAGCCGGGACAGGGCCTCTGGAAACACCATATATTTT.

This clonotype was picked up a small number of times. The chain has TRBV20-1 and TRBJ1-1; D call uncertain. V lost 3 bases and J 2 bases, leaving 7 bases between the germline ends. This CDR3 is 12 amino acids long. From germline, CDR1 is DFQATT and CDR2 SNEGSKA (reference sequence). In DNA, the CDR3 is TGCAGTGCTAGTGATGTTAACACTGAAGCTTTCTTT. Protein sequence: CSASDVNTEAFF.

The chain combines TRBV6-2 or TRBV6-3 with TRBJ2-1, with TRBD2 matching over 14 bases. Germline V gene lookup returns CDR1 MNHEY and CDR2 SVGEGT. The CDR3 contains 15 residues. V lost 6 bases and J lost 10; bases outside the gene matches: 8. The CDR3 bases are TGTGCCAGCAGCCCGACTAGCGGGGGGGCGTGGGAGCAGTTCTTC. This translates into CASSPTSGGAWEQFF.

This clonotype was observed a few times. The V and J genes are TRBV7-9 and TRBJ2-5, with 10 bases fitting TRBD1. The CDR3 totals 16 residues. V was clipped by 5 bases and J by 2 bases; unmatched bases: 8. Germline-derived CDR1 and CDR2 are SEHNR and FQNEAQ (reference sequence). CDR3: CASSLRTGGVQETQYF. Written as DNA, the CDR3 is TGTGCCAGCAGCCTCCGGACAGGGGGTGTGCAAGAGACCCAGTACTTC.

This chain connects TRBV5-4 to TRBJ2-7; 10 bases are shared with TRBD2. Germline CDR1 SGHNT, CDR2 YYREEE (reference sequence). The trim removed 10 bases at V and 5 bases at J, leaving 9 bases unmatched. The length of the CDR3 is 13 residues. CDR3 in amino acids: CAVERGGLNEQYF. The CDR3 DNA sequence: TGTGCCGTCGAGCGGGGGGGCCTCAACGAGCAGTACTTC.

This clonotype was seen a few times. The chain uses TRBV30 and TRBJ2-1, with TRBD1 identical over 8 bases. Germline assignment: CDR1 GTSNPN and CDR2 SVGIG (reference sequence). The ends lost 8 bases at V and 8 bases at J; junction bases unmatched: 5. CDR3 length: 11 amino acids. As DNA, the CDR3 is TGTGCCAGGGACAGGAGGGATGAGCAGTTCTTC. Encoded protein: CARDRRDEQFF.